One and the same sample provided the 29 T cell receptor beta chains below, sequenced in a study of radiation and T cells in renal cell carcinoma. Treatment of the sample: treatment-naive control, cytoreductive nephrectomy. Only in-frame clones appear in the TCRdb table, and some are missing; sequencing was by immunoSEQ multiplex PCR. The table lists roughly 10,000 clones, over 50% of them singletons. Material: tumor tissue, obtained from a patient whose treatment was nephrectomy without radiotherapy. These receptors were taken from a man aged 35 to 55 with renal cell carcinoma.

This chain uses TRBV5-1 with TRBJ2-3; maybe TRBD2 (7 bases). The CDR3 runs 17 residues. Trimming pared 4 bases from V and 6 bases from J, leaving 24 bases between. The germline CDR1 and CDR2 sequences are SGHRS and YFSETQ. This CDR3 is CASSPIGMGGPGDTQYF. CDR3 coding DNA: TGCGCCAGCAGCCCCATTGGCATGGGGGGGCCGGGGGATACGCAGTATTTT.

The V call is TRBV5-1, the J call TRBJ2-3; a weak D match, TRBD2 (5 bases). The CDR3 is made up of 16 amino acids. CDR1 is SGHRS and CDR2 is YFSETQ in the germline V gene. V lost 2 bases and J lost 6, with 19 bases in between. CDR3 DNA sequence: TGCGCCAGCAGCTTATCACTAGTCGGTTCCGTGGATACGCAGTATTTT. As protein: CASSLSLVGSVDTQYF.

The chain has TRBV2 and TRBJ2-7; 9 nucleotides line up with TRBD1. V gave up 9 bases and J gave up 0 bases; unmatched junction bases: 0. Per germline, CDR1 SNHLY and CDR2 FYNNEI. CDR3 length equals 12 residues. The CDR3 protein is CARQGASYEQYV. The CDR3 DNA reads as TGTGCCAGACAGGGGGCCTCCTACGAGCAGTACGTC.

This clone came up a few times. In nucleotides, the CDR3 is TGTGCCAGCAGCCTGGCCACTAGCGGGAGATCTGAGACCCAGTACTTC. Amino acids: CASSLATSGRSETQYF. The chain is built from TRBV14 and TRBJ2-5, with 11 bases matching TRBD2. This CDR3 has 16 residues. The J segment lost 5 bases and the V segment lost 4 bases, leaving 9 bases of the junction unmatched. The germline CDR1 and CDR2 sequences are SGHDN and FVKESK.

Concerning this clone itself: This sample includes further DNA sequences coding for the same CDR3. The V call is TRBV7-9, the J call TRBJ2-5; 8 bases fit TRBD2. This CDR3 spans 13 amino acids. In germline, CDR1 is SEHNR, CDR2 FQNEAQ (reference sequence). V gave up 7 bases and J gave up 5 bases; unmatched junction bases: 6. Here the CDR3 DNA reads TGTGCCAGCATCCTTAGCGGGACGGAGACCCAGTACTTC. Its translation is CASILSGTETQYF.

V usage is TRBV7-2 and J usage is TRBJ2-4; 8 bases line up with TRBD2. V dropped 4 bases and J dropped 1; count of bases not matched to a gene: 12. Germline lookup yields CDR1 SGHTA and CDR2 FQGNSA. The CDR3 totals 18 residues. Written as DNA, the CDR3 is TGTGCCAGCAGCTATTATGGGCGGGGGGCGGGTGCCAAAAACATTCAGTACTTC. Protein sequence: CASSYYGRGAGAKNIQYF.

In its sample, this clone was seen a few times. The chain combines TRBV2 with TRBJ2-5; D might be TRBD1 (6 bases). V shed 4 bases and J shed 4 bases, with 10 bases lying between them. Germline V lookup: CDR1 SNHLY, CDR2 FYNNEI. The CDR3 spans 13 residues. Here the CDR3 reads CASSGIRGETQYF. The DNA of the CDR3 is TGTGCCAGCAGTGGAATCAGGGGAGAGACCCAGTACTTC.

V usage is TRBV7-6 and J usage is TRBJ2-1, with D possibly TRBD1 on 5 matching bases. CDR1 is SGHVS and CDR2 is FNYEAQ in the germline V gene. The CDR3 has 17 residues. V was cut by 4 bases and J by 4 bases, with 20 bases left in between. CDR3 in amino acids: CASSSPSIQAPYNEQFF. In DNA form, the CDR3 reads TGTGCCAGCAGCTCGCCATCTATACAGGCCCCATACAATGAGCAGTTCTTC. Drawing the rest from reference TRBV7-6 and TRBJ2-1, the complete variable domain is GAGVSQSPRYKVTKRGQDVALRCDPISGHVSLYWYRQALGQGPEFLTYFNYEAQQDKSGLPNDRFSAERPEGSISTLTIQRTEQRDSAMYRCASSSPSIQAPYNEQFFGPGTRLTVL.

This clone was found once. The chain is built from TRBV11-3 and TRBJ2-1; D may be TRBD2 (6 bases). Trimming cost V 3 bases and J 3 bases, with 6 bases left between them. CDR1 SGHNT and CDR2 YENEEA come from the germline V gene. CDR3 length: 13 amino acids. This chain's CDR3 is CASSLGLYNEQFF. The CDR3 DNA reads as TGTGCCAGCAGCTTGGGACTCTACAATGAGCAGTTCTTC.

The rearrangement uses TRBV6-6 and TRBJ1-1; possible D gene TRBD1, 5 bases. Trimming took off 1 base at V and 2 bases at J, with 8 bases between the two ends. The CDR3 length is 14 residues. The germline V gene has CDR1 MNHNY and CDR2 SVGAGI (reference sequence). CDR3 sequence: CASSYFGTNTEAFF. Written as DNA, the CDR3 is TGTGCCAGCAGTTACTTCGGGACTAACACTGAAGCTTTCTTT.

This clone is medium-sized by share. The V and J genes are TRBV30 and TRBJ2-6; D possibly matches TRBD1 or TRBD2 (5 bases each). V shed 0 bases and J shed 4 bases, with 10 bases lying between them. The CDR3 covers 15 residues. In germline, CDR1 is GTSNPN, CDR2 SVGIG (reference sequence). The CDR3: CAWSVRGVGANVLTF. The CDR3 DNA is TGTGCCTGGAGTGTACGAGGGGTCGGGGCCAACGTCCTGACTTTC.

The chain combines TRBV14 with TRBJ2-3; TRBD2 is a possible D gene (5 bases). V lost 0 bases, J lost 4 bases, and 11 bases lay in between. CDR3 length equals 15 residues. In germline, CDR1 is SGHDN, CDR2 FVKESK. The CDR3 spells CASSQEEGVADTQYF. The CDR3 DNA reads TGTGCCAGCAGCCAAGAAGAGGGAGTGGCAGATACGCAGTATTTT. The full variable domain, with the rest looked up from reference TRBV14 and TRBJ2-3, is EAGVTQFPSHSVIEKGQTVTLRCDPISGHDNLYWYRRVMGKEIKFLLHFVKESKQDESGMPNNRFLAERTGGTYSTLKVQPAELEDSGVYFCASSQEEGVADTQYFGPGTRLTVL.

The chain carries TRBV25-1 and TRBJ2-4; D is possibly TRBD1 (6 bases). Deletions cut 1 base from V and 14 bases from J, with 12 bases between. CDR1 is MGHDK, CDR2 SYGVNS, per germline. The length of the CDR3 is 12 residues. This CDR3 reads CASSELGGSEYF. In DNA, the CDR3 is TGTGCCAGCAGTGAATTAGGGGGTTCGGAGTACTTC.

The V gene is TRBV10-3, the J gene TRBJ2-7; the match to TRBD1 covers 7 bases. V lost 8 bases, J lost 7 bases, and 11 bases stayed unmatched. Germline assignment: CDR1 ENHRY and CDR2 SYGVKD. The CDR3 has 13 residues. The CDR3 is CAIAGTEVWEQYF. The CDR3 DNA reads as TGTGCCATCGCCGGGACAGAAGTGTGGGAGCAGTACTTC.

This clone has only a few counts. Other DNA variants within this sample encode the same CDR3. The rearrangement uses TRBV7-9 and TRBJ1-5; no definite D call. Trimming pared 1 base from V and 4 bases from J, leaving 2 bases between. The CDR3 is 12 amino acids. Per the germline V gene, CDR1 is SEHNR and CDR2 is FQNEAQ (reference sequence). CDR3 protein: CASSLENQPQHF. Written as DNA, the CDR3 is TGTGCCAGCAGCTTAGAGAATCAGCCCCAGCATTTT.

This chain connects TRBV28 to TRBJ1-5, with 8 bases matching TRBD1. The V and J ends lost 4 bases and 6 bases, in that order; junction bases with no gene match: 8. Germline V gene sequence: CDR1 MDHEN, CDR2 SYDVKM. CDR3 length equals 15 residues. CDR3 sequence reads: CASSSTNRGGQPQHF. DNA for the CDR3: TGTGCCAGCAGTTCGACGAACAGGGGGGGTCAGCCCCAGCATTTT.

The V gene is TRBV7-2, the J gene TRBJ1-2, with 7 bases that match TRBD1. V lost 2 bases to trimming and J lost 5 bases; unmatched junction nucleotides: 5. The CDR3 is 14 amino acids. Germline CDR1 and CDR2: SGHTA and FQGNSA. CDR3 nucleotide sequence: TGTGCCAGCAGCTTATTTCAGGGGGAGTATGGCTACACCTTC. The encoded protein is CASSLFQGEYGYTF.

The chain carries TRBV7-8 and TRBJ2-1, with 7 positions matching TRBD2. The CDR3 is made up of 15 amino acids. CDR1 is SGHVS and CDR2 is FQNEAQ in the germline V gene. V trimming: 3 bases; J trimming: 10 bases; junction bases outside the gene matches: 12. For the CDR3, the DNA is TGTGCCAGCAGCTTTTCGCGGGAGAGGGGTAGGGAGCAGTTCTTC. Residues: CASSFSRERGREQFF.

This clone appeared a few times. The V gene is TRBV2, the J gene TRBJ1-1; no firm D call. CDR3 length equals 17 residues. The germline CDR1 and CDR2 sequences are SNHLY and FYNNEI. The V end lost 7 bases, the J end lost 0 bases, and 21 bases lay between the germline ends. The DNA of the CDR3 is TGTGCCAGCATGAAAATGCACTCACTATTACTGAACACTGAAGCTTTCTTT. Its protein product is CASMKMHSLLLNTEAFF.

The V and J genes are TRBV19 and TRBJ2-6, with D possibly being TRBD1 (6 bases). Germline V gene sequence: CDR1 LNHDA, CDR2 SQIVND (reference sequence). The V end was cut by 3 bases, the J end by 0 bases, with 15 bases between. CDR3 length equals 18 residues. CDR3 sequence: CASSIRDTIHSGANVLTF. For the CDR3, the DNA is TGTGCCAGTAGTATCCGGGACACTATTCACTCTGGGGCCAACGTCCTGACTTTC.

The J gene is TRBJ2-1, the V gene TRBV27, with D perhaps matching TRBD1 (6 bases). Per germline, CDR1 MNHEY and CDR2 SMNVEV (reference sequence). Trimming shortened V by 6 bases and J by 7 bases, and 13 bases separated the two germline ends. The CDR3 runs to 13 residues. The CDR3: CASSIQGWNEQFF. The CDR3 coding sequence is TGTGCCAGCAGCATACAGGGTTGGAATGAGCAGTTCTTC.

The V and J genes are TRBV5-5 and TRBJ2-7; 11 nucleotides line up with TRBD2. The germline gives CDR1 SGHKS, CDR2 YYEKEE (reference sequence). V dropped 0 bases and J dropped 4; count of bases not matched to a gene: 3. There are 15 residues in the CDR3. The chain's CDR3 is CASSLVAGGPYEQYV. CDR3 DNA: TGTGCCAGCAGCTTGGTAGCGGGAGGGCCGTACGAGCAGTACGTC.

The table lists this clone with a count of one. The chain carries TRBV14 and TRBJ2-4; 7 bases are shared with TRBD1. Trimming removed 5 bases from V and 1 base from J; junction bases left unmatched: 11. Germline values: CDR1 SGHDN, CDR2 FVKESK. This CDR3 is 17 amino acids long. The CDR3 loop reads CASSKATGIYAKNIQYF. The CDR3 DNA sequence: TGTGCCAGCAGCAAAGCGACAGGGATTTACGCCAAAAACATTCAGTACTTC.

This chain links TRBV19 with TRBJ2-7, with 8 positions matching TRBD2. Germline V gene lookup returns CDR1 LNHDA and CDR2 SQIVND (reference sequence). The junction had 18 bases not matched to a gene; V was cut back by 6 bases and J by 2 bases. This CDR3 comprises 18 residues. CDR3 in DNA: TGTGCCAGTAGCCCAACCTGGCCAAATACTAGCGGACCCTACGAGCAGTACGTC. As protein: CASSPTWPNTSGPYEQYV.

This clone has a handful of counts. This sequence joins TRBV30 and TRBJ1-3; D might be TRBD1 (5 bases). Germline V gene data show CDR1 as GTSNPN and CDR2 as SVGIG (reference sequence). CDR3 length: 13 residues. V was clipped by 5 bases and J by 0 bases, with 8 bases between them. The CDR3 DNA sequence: TGTGCCTGGTCCAGGGACTCTGGAAACACCATATATTTT. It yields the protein CAWSRDSGNTIYF. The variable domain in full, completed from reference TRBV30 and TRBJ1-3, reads SQTIHQWPATLVQPVGSPLSLECTVEGTSNPNLYWYRQAAGRGLQLLFYSVGIGQISSEVPQNLSASRPQDRQFILSSKKLLLSDSGFYLCAWSRDSGNTIYFGEGSWLTVV.

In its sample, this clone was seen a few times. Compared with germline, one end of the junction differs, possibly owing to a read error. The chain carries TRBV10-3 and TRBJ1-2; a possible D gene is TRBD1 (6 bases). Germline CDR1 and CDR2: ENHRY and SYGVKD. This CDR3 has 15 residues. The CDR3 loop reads CASSYSGGLFYGYTF. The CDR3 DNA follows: TGTGCCAGCAGTTACTCGGGGGGGCTCTTCTATGGCTACACCTTC.

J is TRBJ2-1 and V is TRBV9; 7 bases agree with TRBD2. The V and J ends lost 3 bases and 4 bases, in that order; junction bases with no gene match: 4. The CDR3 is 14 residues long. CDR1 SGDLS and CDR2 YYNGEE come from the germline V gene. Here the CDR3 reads CASSALAEYNEQFF. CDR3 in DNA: TGTGCCAGCAGCGCGCTAGCGGAATACAATGAGCAGTTCTTC.

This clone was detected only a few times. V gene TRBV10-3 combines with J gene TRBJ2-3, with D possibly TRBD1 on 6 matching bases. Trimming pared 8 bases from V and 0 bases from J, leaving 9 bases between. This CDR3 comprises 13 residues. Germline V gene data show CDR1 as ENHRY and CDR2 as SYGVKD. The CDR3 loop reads CAIADRSTDTQYF. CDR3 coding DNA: TGTGCCATCGCCGACAGGAGCACAGATACGCAGTATTTT.

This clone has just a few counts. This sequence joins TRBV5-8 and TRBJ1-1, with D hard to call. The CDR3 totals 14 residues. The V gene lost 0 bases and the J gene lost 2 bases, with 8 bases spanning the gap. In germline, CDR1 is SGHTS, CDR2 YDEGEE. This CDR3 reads CASSLVAFNTEAFF. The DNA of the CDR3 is TGTGCCAGCAGCTTGGTAGCGTTTAACACTGAAGCTTTCTTT.